These 28 T cell receptor beta chains came from one sample sequenced in a study of T cell clonality in common variable immunodeficiency. The study's findings and limits: Common variable immunodeficiency TCR beta sequences reportedly had fewer deletions and N-nucleotide insertions.

The antigens of these receptors remain unknown. Profiling relied on immunoSEQ multiplex PCR, and the TCRdb table lists in-frame clones only, not all of them. This sample comprises some 16,000 clones, none seen once only. The sequenced material came from peripheral blood mononuclear cells. The receptors were sampled from a human donor with common variable immunodeficiency.

The table lists this clone with many counts. The CDR3 goes on 3 residues after the read ends, and that part is filled in from the germline J gene. J is TRBJ1-1 and V is TRBV2; 8 bases line up with TRBD1. Germline V gene lookup returns CDR1 SNHLY and CDR2 FYNNEI. Trimming removed 3 bases from V and 1 base from J; junction bases left unmatched: 4. The length of the CDR3 is 15 residues. The sequenced part of the CDR3 DNA is TGTGCCAGCAGTGAGGACAGGGCAGCGAACACTGAA. Protein product: CASSEDRAANTE. From start to end, the CDR3 is CASSEDRAANTEAFF.

Worth noting for this clone: The CDR3 is cut off 3 residues early in the read; its end comes from the germline J gene. This rearrangement joins TRBV18 to TRBJ2-7; 16 bases are shared with TRBD2. The CDR3 totals 16 residues. V gave up 4 bases and J gave up 6 bases; unmatched junction bases: 6. The V gene's germline CDR1 is KGHSH and CDR2 LQKENI. The CDR3: CASSRGLAGGPSEQYF. The DNA read from the CDR3 is TGTGCCAGCTCACGGGGACTAGCGGGGGGGCCCAGCGAG.

A word on this clone: Read coverage stops 3 residues before the CDR3 terminus; the germline J gene supplies the remainder. The chain links TRBV18 to TRBJ2-7; D ambiguous. The CDR3 consists of 14 residues. Trimming took 2 bases from V and 4 from J, leaving 12 bases between them. CDR1 is KGHSH, CDR2 LQKENI, per germline. Partial CDR3 DNA: TGTGCCAGCTCACCAGAGCAGGCCCGATACGAG. Translating gives CASSPEQARYE. Given in full, the CDR3 is CASSPEQARYEQYF.

This clone was seen a handful of times. The CDR3 is cut off 3 residues early in the read; its end comes from the germline J gene. The V and J genes are TRBV20-1 and TRBJ2-1; 9 nucleotides match TRBD1. The CDR3 sequence is 14 residues long. Germline assignment: CDR1 DFQATT and CDR2 SNEGSKA (reference sequence). V was pared by 5 bases and J by 8 bases, with 10 bases of the junction left unmatched. The sequenced CDR3 bases are TGCAGTGCTCTACCGGGACAGGGACCCCATGAG. This sequence encodes CSALPGQGPHE. The full CDR3 sequence reads CSALPGQGPHEQFF.

Concerning this clone itself: The read ends 3 residues shy of where the CDR3 ends; the end is completed using the germline J gene. The V call is TRBV18, the J call TRBJ2-3, with 9 bases aligning to TRBD2. J was trimmed by 0 bases and V by 3 bases; bases with no gene match: 10. The CDR3 runs to 18 residues. Germline V gene sequence: CDR1 KGHSH, CDR2 LQKENI. The covered CDR3 bases are TGTGCCAGCTCACCGGCGGGGACTAGCCGAAAGAGCACAGATACG. The encoded protein is CASSPAGTSRKSTDT. The full CDR3 reads CASSPAGTSRKSTDTQYF.

In the case of this clone: The read stops 3 residues short of the end of the CDR3; the missing end is completed from the germline J gene. J is TRBJ1-2 and V is TRBV7-2; 8 bases agree with TRBD1. Germline lookup yields CDR1 SGHTA and CDR2 FQGNSA. This CDR3 is built from 12 residues. Trimming took 4 bases from V and 7 from J; bases not matched to a gene: 2. CDR3 residues: CASSWTGTGYTF. The covered CDR3 bases are TGTGCCAGCAGCTGGACAGGGACTGGC.

This clone has just a few counts. The DNA ends 3 residues before the CDR3 does, and the rest of the CDR3 is filled in from the germline J gene. The J gene is TRBJ1-2, the V gene TRBV19, with a tentative D call TRBD1 (5 bases). The CDR3 is 13 amino acids. Trimming shortened V by 7 bases and J by 6 bases, and 15 bases separated the two germline ends. The V gene's germline CDR1 is LNHDA and CDR2 SQIVND (reference sequence). This CDR3 reads CASTVALGDGYTF. The covered CDR3 bases are TGTGCCAGTACCGTAGCCTTAGGGGATGGC. The variable domain in full, completed from reference TRBV19 and TRBJ1-2, reads DGGITQSPKYLFRKEGQNVTLSCEQNLNHDAMYWYRQDPGQGLRLIYYSQIVNDFQKGDIAEGYSVSREKKESFPLTVTSAQKNPTAFYLCASTVALGDGYTFGSGTRLTVV.

This clone has a handful of counts. The read terminates 3 residues ahead of where the CDR3 ends, so the germline J gene completes it. The chain is built from TRBV2 and TRBJ1-1; 7 bases are shared with TRBD1. The V and J ends lost 5 bases and 2 bases, in that order; junction bases with no gene match: 8. CDR1 is SNHLY, CDR2 FYNNEI, per germline. The CDR3 covers 15 residues. CDR3: CASSREGQRNTEAFF. Incomplete CDR3 DNA: TGTGCCAGCAGTCGGGAGGGACAGAGAAACACTGAA.

This chain's CDR3 is CASSIMSLGGQPQHF. Incomplete CDR3 DNA: TGTGCCAGTAGTATTATGAGCTTGGGGGGTCAGCCC. V is TRBV19 and J is TRBJ1-5; D perhaps matches TRBD1 (5 bases). The CDR3 goes on 3 residues after the read ends, and that part is filled in from the germline J gene. The germline gives CDR1 LNHDA, CDR2 SQIVND (reference sequence). The CDR3 is 15 residues long. The germline V and J ends were trimmed by 3 bases and 6 bases, with 15 bases remaining between them.

On this clone: The read ends 3 residues early relative to the CDR3; the germline J gene fills the gap. The chain couples TRBV6-2 or TRBV6-3 to TRBJ2-5; TRBD2 matches at 7 bases. Unmatched junction bases numbered 10, after V lost 2 bases and J lost 1 base. Germline V gives CDR1 MNHEY, CDR2 SVGEGT. The CDR3 runs 17 residues. The CDR3 loop reads CASSYVSGSGSQETQYF. The CDR3 bases that were read are TGTGCCAGCAGTTACGTGTCGGGTAGCGGGTCCCAAGAGACC.

There are a few counts of this clone. The CDR3 reads CASSFWQNYEQYF. Incomplete CDR3 DNA: TGTGCCAGCAGCTTCTGGCAGAACTACGAG. V usage is TRBV7-7 and J usage is TRBJ2-7; D is ambiguous. The read terminates 3 residues ahead of where the CDR3 ends, so the germline J gene completes it. The CDR3 has 13 residues. V gave up 3 bases and J gave up 3 bases, with 9 bases separating them. In germline, CDR1 is SSHAT, CDR2 FNYEAQ (reference sequence).

By sample fraction, this clone is medium-sized. Coverage ceases 3 residues before the CDR3 finishes, and the germline J gene fills in the end. The V call is TRBV29-1, the J call TRBJ2-1; maybe TRBD1 (7 bases). The CDR3 is 14 amino acids. From germline, CDR1 is SQVTM and CDR2 ANQGSEA. Between the trimmed V and J ends, which lost 7 bases and 8 bases, there was a span of 21 bases. The CDR3 loop reads CSDLTRQGGDEQFF. The covered CDR3 bases are TGCAGCGACCTAACTAGACAGGGCGGGGATGAG.

The CDR3 bases that were read are TGTGCCAGCAGCCCGACGACAGGGGTAGTCTACGAG. Translated: CASSPTTGVVYE. The entire CDR3 sequence reads CASSPTTGVVYEQYF. This chain links TRBV7-2 with TRBJ2-7, with 8 bases that match TRBD1. Read sequence stops 3 residues before the CDR3 end, and the germline J gene provides the missing end. The CDR3 is 15 residues long. With 5 bases clipped from V and 3 bases from J, the junction kept 9 bases outside the gene matches. Germline V lookup: CDR1 SGHTA, CDR2 FQGNSA.

This clone was seen repeatedly, ten times or more. Coverage ceases 3 residues before the CDR3 finishes, and the germline J gene fills in the end. The chain carries TRBV2 and TRBJ2-5; TRBD2 matches 7 bases. Germline V gives CDR1 SNHLY, CDR2 FYNNEI. The CDR3 is 12 amino acids. Trimming took 7 bases from V and 3 from J; bases not matched to a gene: 2. The CDR3 bases that were read are TGTGCCAGCAAGGCGGGAGAAGAGACC. As protein: CASKAGEET. The full CDR3 protein is CASKAGEETQYF.

In this sample, this clone turned up many times. Read data end 3 residues before the CDR3 end; the end is taken from the germline J gene. The chain combines TRBV28 with TRBJ2-3; 7 bases are shared with TRBD1. V lost 6 bases, J lost 1 base, and 1 base stayed unmatched. The CDR3 spans 13 residues. Germline V gene sequence: CDR1 MDHEN, CDR2 SYDVKM. The CDR3 region is CASSGTGTDTQYF. The part of the CDR3 DNA that was read is TGTGCCAGCAGCGGGACAGGCACAGATACG.

This clone was observed at least ten times. The read ends 3 residues early relative to the CDR3; the germline J gene fills the gap. The chain employs TRBV29-1 and TRBJ2-1; D might be TRBD1 (7 bases). The length of the CDR3 is 17 residues. Between the trimmed V and J ends, which lost 4 bases and 0 bases, there was a span of 19 bases. In germline, CDR1 is SQVTM, CDR2 ANQGSEA. The CDR3 spells CSVVGQGGLSSYNEQFF. The sequenced CDR3 bases are TGCAGCGTTGTCGGGCAGGGGGGCCTGAGCTCCTACAATGAG.

A remark on this clone: The read stops 3 residues short of the end of the CDR3; the missing end is completed from the germline J gene. The rearrangement joins TRBV4-2 to TRBJ2-7; D might be TRBD1 (5 bases). The CDR3 is 13 amino acids. Germline CDR1 is LGHNA and CDR2 is YNFKEQ. V was trimmed by 1 base and J by 6 bases, leaving 10 bases between them. CDR3 DNA, as far as it was read: TGTGCCAGCAGCCAAGCTCAGGGATTCGAG. Translated: CASSQAQGFE. The whole CDR3 sequence is CASSQAQGFEQYF.

As regards this clone: The read comes to an end 3 residues before the CDR3 does, leaving the germline J gene to fill in the end. The rearrangement joins TRBV7-9 to TRBJ2-1; 11 bases fit TRBD2. Unmatched junction bases numbered 6, after V lost 5 bases and J lost 9 bases. CDR1 and CDR2 from the germline V gene are SEHNR and FQNEAQ (reference sequence). This CDR3 has 14 amino acids. Partial CDR3 DNA: TGTGCCAGCAGCCAGACTAGCGGGGTCGTTGAG. Its translation is CASSQTSGVVE. The whole CDR3 protein is CASSQTSGVVEQFF.

Comments on this clone: The read comes to an end 3 residues before the CDR3 does, leaving the germline J gene to fill in the end. The chain joins TRBV7-9 to TRBJ2-5; 7 bases line up with TRBD1. Germline V gives CDR1 SEHNR, CDR2 FQNEAQ (reference sequence). This CDR3 has 14 amino acids. The J segment lost 5 bases and the V segment lost 6 bases, leaving 9 bases of the junction unmatched. CDR3 bases read: TGTGCCAGCAGACCAGGGCAGGGGGTTGAGACC. This translates into CASRPGQGVET. The whole CDR3 is CASRPGQGVETQYF. Together with reference TRBV7-9 and TRBJ2-5, the CDR3 gives the full variable domain: DTGVSQNPRHKITKRGQNVTFRCDPISEHNRLYWYRQTLGQGPEFLTYFQNEAQLEKSRLLSDRFSAERPKGSFSTLEIQRTEQGDSAMYLCASRPGQGVETQYFGPGTRLLVL.

This clone was detected a few times. The read finishes 3 residues shy of the CDR3 end, and the germline J gene is used to complete it. V usage is TRBV18 and J usage is TRBJ2-7; 9 nucleotides match TRBD1. In germline, CDR1 is KGHSH, CDR2 LQKENI. After removal of 3 bases from V and 3 bases from J, the junction contained 6 bases not matched to a gene. This CDR3 is built from 15 residues. This chain's CDR3 is CASSPRTGEGYEQYF. The part of the CDR3 DNA that was read is TGTGCCAGCTCACCCCGGACAGGGGAAGGCTACGAG. Together with reference TRBV18 and TRBJ2-7, the CDR3 gives the full variable domain: NAGVMQNPRHLVRRRGQEARLRCSPMKGHSHVYWYRQLPEEGLKFMVYLQKENIIDESGMPKERFSAEFPKEGPSILRIQQVVRGDSAAYFCASSPRTGEGYEQYFGPGTRLTVT.

Notes on this clone: The CDR3 end falls 3 residues outside the read, so it is completed with the germline J gene. V is TRBV19 and J is TRBJ1-5; 8 bases are a match to TRBD1. This CDR3 is 16 amino acids long. J lost 5 bases, V lost 7 bases, and 13 bases had no gene match. In germline, CDR1 is LNHDA, CDR2 SQIVND (reference sequence). The CDR3 sequence is CASKFRTGNRDQPQHF. CDR3 bases read: TGTGCCAGTAAGTTTAGGACAGGGAATCGAGATCAGCCC.

Only a few counts were recorded for this clone. The CDR3 is cut off 3 residues early in the read; its end comes from the germline J gene. The V and J genes are TRBV5-1 and TRBJ1-5, with 9 positions matching TRBD1. V shed 4 bases, J shed 7 bases, and the junction held 6 bases outside the gene matches. From germline, CDR1 is SGHRS and CDR2 YFSETQ. The CDR3 totals 14 residues. CDR3 in amino acids: CASSQTGGGQPQHF. The DNA read from the CDR3 is TGCGCCAGCAGCCAGACAGGGGGTGGGCAGCCC. Looking up the rest from reference TRBV5-1 and TRBJ1-5 gives the full variable domain: KAGVTQTPRYLIKTRGQQVTLSCSPISGHRSVSWYQQTPGQGLQFLFEYFSETQRNKGNFPGRFSGRQFSNSRSEMNVSTLELGDSALYLCASSQTGGGQPQHFGDGTRLSIL.

This clone was observed a handful of times. CDR3 amino acids: CASSIRAGGQPQHF. The sequenced CDR3 bases are TGTGCCAGTAGTATACGCGCAGGGGGACAGCCC. The chain employs TRBV19 and TRBJ1-5, with 7 bases aligning to TRBD1. The read terminates 3 residues before the CDR3 end, so the remaining end is supplied by the germline J gene. Germline V gene sequence: CDR1 LNHDA, CDR2 SQIVND (reference sequence). V trimming: 2 bases; J trimming: 7 bases; junction bases outside the gene matches: 5. The CDR3 is 14 residues long.

Many counts were recorded for this clone. The sequenced fragment ends 3 residues before the CDR3 boundary, so the rest is inferred from the germline J gene. The chain combines TRBV20-1 with TRBJ1-3; D not resolved. This CDR3 contains 14 residues. V lost 4 bases and J lost 0, with 10 bases in between. Germline lookup yields CDR1 DFQATT and CDR2 SNEGSKA (reference sequence). CDR3 loop: CSAIYSSSGNTIYF. Partial CDR3 DNA: TGCAGTGCTATCTACAGCTCCTCTGGAAACACC.

Remarks on this clone: The junction differs from germline at one of its ends, possibly a read error. The read ends 3 residues shy of where the CDR3 ends; the end is completed using the germline J gene. The rearrangement joins TRBV7-7 to TRBJ2-5; 12 nucleotides agree with TRBD2. There are 15 residues in the CDR3. CDR1 is SSHAT and CDR2 is FNYEAQ in the germline V gene (reference sequence). The CDR3 spells CASSLLAGGGETQYF. CDR3 DNA, as far as it was read: TGTGCTAGCAGCCTACTAGCGGGGGGAGGGGAGACC. Complete variable domain (other parts from reference TRBV7-7 and TRBJ2-5): GAGVSQSPRYKVTKRGQDVTLRCDPISSHATLYWYQQALGQGPEFLTYFNYEAQPDKSGLPSDRFSAERPEGSISTLTIQRTEQRDSAMYRCASSLLAGGGETQYFGPGTRLLVL.

The CDR3 loop is CASSELTGGVGDEQFF. The DNA read from the CDR3 is TGTGCCAGCAGCGAGCTTACCGGGGGGGTTGGCGATGAG. The chain carries TRBV7-6 and TRBJ2-1; the match to TRBD2 covers 8 bases. The sequence runs out 3 residues before the end of the CDR3; the remainder is reconstructed from the germline J gene. CDR3 length equals 16 residues. V gave up 5 bases and J gave up 8 bases; unmatched junction bases: 14. Germline loops: CDR1 SGHVS, CDR2 FNYEAQ.

Only a few counts were recorded for this clone. With the read ending 3 residues before the CDR3 end, the germline J gene is used to fill in that end. The chain has TRBV18 and TRBJ1-1, with D possibly matching TRBD1 (5 bases). Germline-derived CDR1 and CDR2 are KGHSH and LQKENI. V lost 2 bases and J 1 base, leaving 8 bases between the germline ends. CDR3 size: 14 residues. The CDR3 is CASSPSGGNTEAFF. The DNA read from the CDR3 is TGTGCCAGCTCACCATCCGGGGGGAACACTGAA.

Ten or more counts support this clone. The CDR3 end lies 3 residues beyond the end of the read and is filled in from the germline J gene. V usage is TRBV5-1 and J usage is TRBJ2-2; the D is unclear. Germline CDR1 is SGHRS and CDR2 is YFSETQ. Trimming removed 0 bases from V and 1 base from J, with 10 bases in between. This CDR3 contains 16 residues. The CDR3 sequence: CASSLDAVMNTGELFF. CDR3 DNA (partial): TGCGCCAGCAGCTTGGACGCGGTAATGAACACCGGGGAG.